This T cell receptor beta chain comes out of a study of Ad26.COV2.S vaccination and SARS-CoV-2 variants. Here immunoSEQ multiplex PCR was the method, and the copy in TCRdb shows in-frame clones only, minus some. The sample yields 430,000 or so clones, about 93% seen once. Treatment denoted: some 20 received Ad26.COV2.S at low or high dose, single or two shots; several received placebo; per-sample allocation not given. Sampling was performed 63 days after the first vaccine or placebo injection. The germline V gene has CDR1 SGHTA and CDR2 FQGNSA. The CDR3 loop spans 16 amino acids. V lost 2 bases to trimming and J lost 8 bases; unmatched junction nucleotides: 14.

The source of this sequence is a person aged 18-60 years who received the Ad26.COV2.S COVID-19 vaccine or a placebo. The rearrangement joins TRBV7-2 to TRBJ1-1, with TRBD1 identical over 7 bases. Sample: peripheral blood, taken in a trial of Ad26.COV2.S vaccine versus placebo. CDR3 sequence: CASSLFGQVRTGEAFF. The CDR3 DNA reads TGTGCCAGCAGCTTATTTGGGCAGGTGAGGACAGGAGAAGCTTTCTTT. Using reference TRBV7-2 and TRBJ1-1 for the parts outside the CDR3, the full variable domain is GAGVSQSPSNKVTEKGKDVELRCDPISGHTALYWYRQSLGQGLEFLIYFQGNSAPDKSGLPSDRFSAERTGGSVSTLTIQRTQQEDSAVYLCASSLFGQVRTGEAFFGQGTRLTVV.